This T cell receptor (beta chain) appears in the sequencing data of a study of a mutant IDH1 vaccine in newly diagnosed glioma. Profiling relied on immunoSEQ multiplex PCR, and the TCRdb table lists in-frame clones only, not all of them. This sample yields about 54,000 clones, of which more than 80% are seen a single time; approximately 19% belongs to the top ten. Time point denoted: baseline, week 1 (first vaccination visit). The treatment was: pre-vaccination baseline after standard-of-care therapy. Astrocytomas that were new, WHO grade 3 or 4, IDH1-mutant and ATRX-lost were present in the donors. This CDR3 has 15 amino acids. Germline CDR1 SGHVS, CDR2 FNYEAQ. Trimming left V 2 bases short and J 0 bases short, with 8 bases between.

This TCR derives from a young man with glioma. The V call is TRBV7-6, the J call TRBJ2-1; TRBD2 might be the D (6 bases). Source: PBMCs, taken from a glioma patient treated with radiotherapy, temozolomide or both. The CDR3 here is CASSLNSGSYNEQFF. Here the CDR3 DNA reads TGTGCCAGCAGCTTAAATAGCGGCTCCTACAATGAGCAGTTCTTC.